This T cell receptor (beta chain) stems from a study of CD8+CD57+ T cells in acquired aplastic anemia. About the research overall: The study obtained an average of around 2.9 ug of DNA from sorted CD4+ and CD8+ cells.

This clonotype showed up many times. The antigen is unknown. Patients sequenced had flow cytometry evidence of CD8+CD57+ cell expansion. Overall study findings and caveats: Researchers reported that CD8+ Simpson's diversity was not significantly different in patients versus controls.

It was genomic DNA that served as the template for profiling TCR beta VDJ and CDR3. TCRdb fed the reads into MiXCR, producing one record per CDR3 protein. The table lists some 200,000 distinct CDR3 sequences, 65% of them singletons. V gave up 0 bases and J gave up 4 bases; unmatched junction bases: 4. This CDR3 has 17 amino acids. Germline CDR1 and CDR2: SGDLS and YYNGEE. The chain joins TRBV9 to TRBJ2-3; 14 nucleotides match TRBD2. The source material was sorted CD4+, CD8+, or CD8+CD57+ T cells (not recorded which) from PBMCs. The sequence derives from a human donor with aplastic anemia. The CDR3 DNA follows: TGTGCCAGCAGCGTAGGAGGACTAGCGGGGGGCGCAGATACGCAGTATTTT. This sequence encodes CASSVGGLAGGADTQYF. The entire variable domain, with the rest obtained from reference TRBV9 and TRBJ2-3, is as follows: DSGVTQTPKHLITATGQRVTLRCSPRSGDLSVYWYQQSLDQGLQFLIQYYNGEERAKGNILERFSAQQFPDLHSELNLSSLELGDSALYFCASSVGGLAGGADTQYFGPGTRLTVL.